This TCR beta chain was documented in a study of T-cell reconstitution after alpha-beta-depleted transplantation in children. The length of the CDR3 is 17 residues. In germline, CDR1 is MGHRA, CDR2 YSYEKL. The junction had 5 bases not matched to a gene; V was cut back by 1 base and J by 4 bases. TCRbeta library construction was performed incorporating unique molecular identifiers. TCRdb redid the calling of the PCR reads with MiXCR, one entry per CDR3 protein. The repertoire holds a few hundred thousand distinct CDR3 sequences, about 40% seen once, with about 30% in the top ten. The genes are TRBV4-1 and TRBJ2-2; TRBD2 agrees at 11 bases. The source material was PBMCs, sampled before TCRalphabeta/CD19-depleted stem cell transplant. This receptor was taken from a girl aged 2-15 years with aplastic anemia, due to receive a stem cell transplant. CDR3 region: CASSQALAGGSTGELFF. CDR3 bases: TGCGCCAGCAGCCAAGCGCTAGCGGGAGGTAGCACCGGGGAGCTGTTTTTT.